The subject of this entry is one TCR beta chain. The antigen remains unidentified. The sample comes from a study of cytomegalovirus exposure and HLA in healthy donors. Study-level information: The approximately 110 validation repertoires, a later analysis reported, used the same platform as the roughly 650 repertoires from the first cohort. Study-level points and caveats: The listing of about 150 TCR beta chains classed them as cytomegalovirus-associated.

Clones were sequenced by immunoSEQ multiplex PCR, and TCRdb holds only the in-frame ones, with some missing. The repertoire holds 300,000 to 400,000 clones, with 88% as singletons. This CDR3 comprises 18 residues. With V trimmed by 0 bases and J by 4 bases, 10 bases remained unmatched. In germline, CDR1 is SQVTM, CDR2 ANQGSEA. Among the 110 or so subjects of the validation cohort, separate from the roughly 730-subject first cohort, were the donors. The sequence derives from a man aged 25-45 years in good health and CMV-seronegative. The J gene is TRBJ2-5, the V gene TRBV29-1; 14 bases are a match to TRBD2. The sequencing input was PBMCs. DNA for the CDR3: TGCAGCGTTGAAGATATCCGACTAGCGGGGGGGCGAGGAGAGACCCAGTACTTC. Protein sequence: CSVEDIRLAGGRGETQYF. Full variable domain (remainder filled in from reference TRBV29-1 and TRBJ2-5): SAVISQKPSRDICQRGTSLTIQCQVDSQVTMMFWYRQQPGQSLTLIATANQGSEATYESGFVIDKFPISRPNLTFSTLTVSNMSPEDSSIYLCSVEDIRLAGGRGETQYFGPGTRLLVL.